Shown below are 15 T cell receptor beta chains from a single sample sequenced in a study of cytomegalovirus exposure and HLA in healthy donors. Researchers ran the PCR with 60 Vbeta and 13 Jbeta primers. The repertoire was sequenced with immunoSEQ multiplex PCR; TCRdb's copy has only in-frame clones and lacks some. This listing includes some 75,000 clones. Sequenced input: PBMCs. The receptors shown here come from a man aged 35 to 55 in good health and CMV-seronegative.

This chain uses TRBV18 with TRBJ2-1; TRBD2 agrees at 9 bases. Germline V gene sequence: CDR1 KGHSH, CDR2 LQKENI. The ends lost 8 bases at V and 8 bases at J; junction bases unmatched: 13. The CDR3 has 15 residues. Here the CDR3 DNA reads TGTGCCAGCCGTGCTGCGGGGGGGCCGATGGATGAGCAGTTCTTC. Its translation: CASRAAGGPMDEQFF.

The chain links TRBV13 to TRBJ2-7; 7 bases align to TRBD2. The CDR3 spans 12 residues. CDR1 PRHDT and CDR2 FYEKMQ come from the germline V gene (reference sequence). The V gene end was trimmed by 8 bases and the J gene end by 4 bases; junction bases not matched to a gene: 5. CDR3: CASGRASYEQYF. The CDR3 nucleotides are TGTGCCAGCGGGAGGGCCTCATACGAGCAGTACTTC.

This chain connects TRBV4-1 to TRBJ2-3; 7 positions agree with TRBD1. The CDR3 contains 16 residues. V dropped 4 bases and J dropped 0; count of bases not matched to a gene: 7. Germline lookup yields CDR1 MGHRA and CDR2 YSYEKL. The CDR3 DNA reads TGCGCCAGCAGCCTTCGGGACAGCTCGAGCACAGATACGCAGTATTTT. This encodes CASSLRDSSSTDTQYF.

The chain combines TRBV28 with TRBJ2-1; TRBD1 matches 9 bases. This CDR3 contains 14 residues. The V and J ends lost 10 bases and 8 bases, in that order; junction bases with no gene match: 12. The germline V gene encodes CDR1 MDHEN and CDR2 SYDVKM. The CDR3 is CATSGTGFVDEQFF. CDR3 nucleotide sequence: TGTGCCACCTCCGGGACAGGGTTCGTCGATGAGCAGTTCTTC. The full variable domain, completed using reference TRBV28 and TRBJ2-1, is DVKVTQSSRYLVKRTGEKVFLECVQDMDHENMFWYRQDPGLGLRLIYFSYDVKMKEKGDIPEGYSVSREKKERFSLILESASTNQTSMYLCATSGTGFVDEQFFGPGTRLTVL.

CDR3 region: CATSRDTGRPYEQYF. The DNA for the CDR3 is TGTGCCACCAGCAGAGATACAGGGCGTCCCTACGAGCAGTACTTC. The chain has TRBV15 and TRBJ2-7; possible D gene TRBD1, 6 bases. The CDR3 is 15 amino acids. V lost 0 bases and J lost 2, with 11 bases in between. From germline, CDR1 is LNHNV and CDR2 YYDKDF (reference sequence). Using reference TRBV15 and TRBJ2-7 for the parts outside the CDR3, the full variable domain is DAMVIQNPRYQVTQFGKPVTLSCSQTLNHNVMYWYQQKSSQAPKLLFHYYDKDFNNEADTPDNFQSRRPNTSFCFLDIRSPGLGDTAMYLCATSRDTGRPYEQYFGPGTRLTVT.

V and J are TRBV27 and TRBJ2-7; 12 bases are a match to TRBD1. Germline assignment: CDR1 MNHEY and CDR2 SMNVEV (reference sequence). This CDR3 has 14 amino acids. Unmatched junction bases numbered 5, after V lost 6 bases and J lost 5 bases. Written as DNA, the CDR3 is TGTGCCAGCAGCCGGGACAGGGGGCCTCACGAGCAGTACTTC. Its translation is CASSRDRGPHEQYF.

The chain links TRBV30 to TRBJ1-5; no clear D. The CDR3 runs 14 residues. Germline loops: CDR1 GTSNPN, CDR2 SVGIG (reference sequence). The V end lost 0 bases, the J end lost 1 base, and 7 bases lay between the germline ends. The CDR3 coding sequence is TGTGCCTGGAGTGTAACGGGAAGCAATCAGCCCCAGCATTTT. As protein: CAWSVTGSNQPQHF.

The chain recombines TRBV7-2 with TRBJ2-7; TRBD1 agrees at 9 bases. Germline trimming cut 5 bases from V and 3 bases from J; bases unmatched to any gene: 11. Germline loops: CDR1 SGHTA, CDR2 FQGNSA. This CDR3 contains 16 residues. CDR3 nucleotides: TGTGCCAGCAGCCTCCTTCCGGGACAGGGTCACTACGAGCAGTACTTC. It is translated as CASSLLPGQGHYEQYF.

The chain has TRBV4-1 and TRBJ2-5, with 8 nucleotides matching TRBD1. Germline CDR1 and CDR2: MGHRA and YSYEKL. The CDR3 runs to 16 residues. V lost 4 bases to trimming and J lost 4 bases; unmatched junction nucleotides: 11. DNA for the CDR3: TGCGCCAGCAGCCGAAAATCACAGGGGGGAGGAGAGACCCAGTACTTC. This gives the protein CASSRKSQGGGETQYF.

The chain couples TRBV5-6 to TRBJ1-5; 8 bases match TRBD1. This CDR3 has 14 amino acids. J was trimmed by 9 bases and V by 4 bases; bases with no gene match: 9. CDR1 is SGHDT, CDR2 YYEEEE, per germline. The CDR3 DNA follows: TGTGCCAGCAGCCCAGACAGGGGAGGAGGGCCCCAGCATTTT. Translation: CASSPDRGGGPQHF.

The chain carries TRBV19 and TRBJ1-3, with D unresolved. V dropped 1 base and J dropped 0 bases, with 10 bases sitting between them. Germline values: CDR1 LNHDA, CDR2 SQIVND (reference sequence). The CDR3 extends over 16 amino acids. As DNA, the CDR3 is TGTGCCAGTAGTATAGGGGCGGGTTACTCTGGAAACACCATATATTTT. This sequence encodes CASSIGAGYSGNTIYF.

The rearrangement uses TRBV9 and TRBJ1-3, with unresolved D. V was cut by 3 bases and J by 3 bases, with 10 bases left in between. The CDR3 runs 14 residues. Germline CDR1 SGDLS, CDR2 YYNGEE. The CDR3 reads CASSGGLYGNTIYF. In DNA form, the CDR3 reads TGTGCCAGCAGCGGAGGGCTTTATGGAAACACCATATATTTT.

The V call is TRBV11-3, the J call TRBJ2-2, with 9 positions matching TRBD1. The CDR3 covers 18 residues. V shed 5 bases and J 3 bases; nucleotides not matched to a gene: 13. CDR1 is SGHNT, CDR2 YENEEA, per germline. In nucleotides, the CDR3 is TGTGCCAGCAGCCAATCTCCGGGACAGGGACGCGACACCGGGGAGCTGTTTTTT. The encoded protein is CASSQSPGQGRDTGELFF.

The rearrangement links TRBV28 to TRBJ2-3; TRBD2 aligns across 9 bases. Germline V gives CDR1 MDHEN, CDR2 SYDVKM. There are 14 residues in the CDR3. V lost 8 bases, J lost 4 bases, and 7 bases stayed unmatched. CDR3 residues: CASPLAGSPDTQYF. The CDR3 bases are TGTGCCAGCCCCCTAGCGGGATCCCCAGATACGCAGTATTTT.

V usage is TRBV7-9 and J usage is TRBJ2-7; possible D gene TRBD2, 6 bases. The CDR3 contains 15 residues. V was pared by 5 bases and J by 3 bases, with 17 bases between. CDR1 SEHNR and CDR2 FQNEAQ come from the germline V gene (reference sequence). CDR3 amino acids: CASSPGLTVVYEQYF. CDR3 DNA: TGTGCCAGCAGCCCAGGACTAACTGTGGTCTACGAGCAGTACTTC.